Listed here are 11 T cell receptor beta chains from one sample, sequenced in a study of Ad26.COV2.S vaccination and SARS-CoV-2 variants. As for treatment: some 20 received Ad26.COV2.S at low or high dose, single or two shots; five or six received placebo; per-sample allocation not given. It was on day 63 after the first vaccine or placebo injection that samples were taken. Sequenced by immunoSEQ multiplex PCR; TCRdb stores in-frame clones only, minus some. The table includes hundreds of thousands of clones, around 89% detected once. Sequenced material: peripheral blood, taken in a trial of Ad26.COV2.S vaccine versus placebo. These receptor sequences come from a person between 18 and 60 years old who received the Ad26.COV2.S COVID-19 vaccine or a placebo.

The chain carries TRBV4-2 and TRBJ1-1; D is perhaps TRBD1 (5 bases). The CDR3 spans 14 residues. CDR1 and CDR2 from the germline V gene are LGHNA and YNFKEQ. V was trimmed by 5 bases and J by 1 base, leaving 11 bases between them. CDR3 bases: TGTGCCAGCAGCACTCGACAGACGAACACTGAAGCTTTCTTT. This sequence encodes CASSTRQTNTEAFF.

The J gene is TRBJ1-3, the V gene TRBV9, with D perhaps matching TRBD1 (5 bases). Germline loops: CDR1 SGDLS, CDR2 YYNGEE. This CDR3 is 15 amino acids long. Trimming took 0 bases from V and 2 from J, leaving 9 bases between them. The CDR3 sequence is CASSVEGTTGNTIYF. The CDR3, as DNA: TGTGCCAGCAGCGTAGAGGGGACTACTGGAAACACCATATATTTT.

The chain couples TRBV6-2 or TRBV6-3 to TRBJ1-3; no clear D gene. Trimming shortened V by 5 bases and J by 4 bases, and 3 bases separated the two germline ends. The germline V gene encodes CDR1 MNHEY and CDR2 SVGEGT. CDR3 length: 11 amino acids. The CDR3 DNA follows: TGTGCCAGCAGTACGGGAAACACCATATATTTT. As protein: CASSTGNTIYF.

This clone was observed once. The chain employs TRBV7-9 and TRBJ2-7; TRBD1 aligns across 7 bases. CDR3 size: 14 residues. Germline CDR1 is SEHNR and CDR2 is FQNEAQ (reference sequence). V was pared by 4 bases and J by 4 bases, with 7 bases of the junction left unmatched. CDR3 amino acids: CASSSPDRAYEQYF. DNA for the CDR3: TGTGCCAGCAGCTCACCCGACAGGGCTTACGAGCAGTACTTC.

The rearrangement joins TRBV6-5 to TRBJ1-1; weak D call: TRBD1 (6 bases). Germline V gene lookup returns CDR1 MNHEY and CDR2 SVGAGI. CDR3 length equals 16 residues. V was trimmed by 2 bases and J by 6 bases, leaving 19 bases between them. The CDR3 bases are TGTGCCAGCAGTTACGCGAAAATAGGCAGGGGTGCTGAAGCTTTCTTT. Residues: CASSYAKIGRGAEAFF.

The V and J genes are TRBV6-5 and TRBJ2-5, with 10 positions matching TRBD2. Trimming at V came to 4 bases and at J to 4 bases, leaving 6 bases not matched to a gene. Germline CDR1 and CDR2: MNHEY and SVGAGI. The CDR3 contains 15 residues. The CDR3 region is CASSLGLASAETQYF. CDR3 DNA sequence: TGTGCCAGCAGTTTGGGACTAGCGAGCGCAGAGACCCAGTACTTC.

The rearrangement links TRBV15 to TRBJ1-6, with D hard to call. Trimming removed 4 bases from V and 6 bases from J, with 10 bases in between. Per germline, CDR1 LNHNV and CDR2 YYDKDF (reference sequence). The CDR3 contains 14 residues. CDR3 nucleotide sequence: TGTGCCACCAGCAAGGGCAACGGTAATTCACCCCTCCACTTT. This codes for CATSKGNGNSPLHF.

The chain couples TRBV28 to TRBJ1-2, with D maybe TRBD1 (5 bases). This CDR3 is 15 amino acids long. The germline V gene has CDR1 MDHEN and CDR2 SYDVKM. V lost 9 bases and J 5 bases, leaving 22 bases between the germline ends. CDR3 sequence: CASGGVGVFLYGYTF. The CDR3 DNA sequence: TGTGCCAGTGGGGGTGTGGGGGTTTTTTTGTATGGCTACACCTTC.

The chain couples TRBV28 to TRBJ2-7; 10 bases are shared with TRBD1. This CDR3 has 15 amino acids. Germline loops: CDR1 MDHEN, CDR2 SYDVKM. J was trimmed by 3 bases and V by 8 bases; bases with no gene match: 10. The CDR3 loop reads CASAGGTGDFYEQYF. CDR3 bases: TGTGCCAGCGCCGGGGGGACAGGGGATTTCTACGAGCAGTACTTC.

The J gene is TRBJ2-2, the V gene TRBV4-2, with 12 bases lining up with TRBD2. The ends lost 2 bases at V and 5 bases at J; junction bases unmatched: 6. This CDR3 is built from 17 residues. CDR1 is LGHNA and CDR2 is YNFKEQ in the germline V gene. DNA for the CDR3: TGTGCCAGCAGCCAATACCTAGCGGGAGGGTCAACCGGGGAGCTGTTTTTT. This translates into CASSQYLAGGSTGELFF.

This chain links TRBV7-2 with TRBJ2-1, with D possibly matching TRBD2 (6 bases). V was trimmed by 4 bases and J by 4 bases, leaving 26 bases between them. The CDR3 contains 19 residues. The germline CDR1 and CDR2 sequences are SGHTA and FQGNSA. CDR3 sequence (DNA): TGTGCCAGCAGCTCAAGGGGTCGGGATTCCGGGACTTATTACAATGAGCAGTTCTTC. This gives the protein CASSSRGRDSGTYYNEQFF.